The 21 T cell receptor beta chains below all came from one sample that was sequenced in a study of blood T cell repertoires in COVID-19. The data were produced by immunoSEQ multiplex PCR, yet TCRdb's version contains in-frame clones alone and is incomplete. The repertoire holds under 200,000 clones, with roughly 86% as singletons. Sequenced sample: peripheral blood. The receptors originated from a man between 70 and 80 years old with acute or convalescent COVID-19.

V gene TRBV28 combines with J gene TRBJ2-1; D may be TRBD2 (6 bases). The V and J ends lost 5 bases and 7 bases respectively, with 12 bases between them. Germline CDR1 is MDHEN and CDR2 is SYDVKM. The CDR3 consists of 13 residues. The CDR3 protein is CASSGLTGNEQFF. CDR3 coding DNA: TGTGCCAGCAGTGGACTAACCGGGAATGAGCAGTTCTTC.

The chain recombines TRBV6-1 with TRBJ1-2; the D gene is possibly TRBD1 (6 bases). The V gene lost 1 base and the J gene lost 3 bases, with 6 bases spanning the gap. Germline V gene data show CDR1 as MNHNS and CDR2 as SASEGT. The CDR3 covers 13 residues. The CDR3 nucleotides are TGTGCCAGCAGTGAAGACAGGGACTATGGCTACACCTTC. It codes for CASSEDRDYGYTF.

A note on this clone: The same CDR3 arises from other DNA sequences in this sample as well. The CDR3 region has the DNA TGCGCCAGCAGCTTAGGGGACAGGGAGTATGGCTACACCTTC. Its protein product is CASSLGDREYGYTF. This chain connects TRBV5-1 to TRBJ1-2, with 9 bases fitting TRBD1. The CDR3 sequence is 14 residues long. V lost 2 bases to trimming and J lost 5 bases; unmatched junction nucleotides: 4. Germline-derived CDR1 and CDR2 are SGHRS and YFSETQ.

This sequence joins TRBV24-1 and TRBJ2-3, with 7 bases aligning to TRBD1. The ends lost 2 bases at V and 7 bases at J; junction bases unmatched: 11. Germline V CDR1 and CDR2: KGHDR, SFDVKD. The CDR3 loop spans 16 amino acids. The CDR3 here is CATSDYPDRSPNTQYF. As DNA, the CDR3 is TGTGCCACCAGTGATTACCCGGACAGGTCCCCCAATACGCAGTATTTT.

This clone showed up just a few times. The genes are TRBV3-1 (or the pseudogene TRBV3-2) and TRBJ1-6; D gene unclear. CDR3 length: 13 residues. V was shortened by 6 bases and J by 6 bases, with 9 bases between the two germline ends. The germline CDR1 and CDR2 sequences are LGHDT and YNNKEL (reference sequence). The CDR3 bases are TGTGCCAGCAGAAAGGGAGGTAATTCACCCCTCCACTTT. Its translation: CASRKGGNSPLHF.

The count of this clone is one. The chain combines TRBV4-3 with TRBJ2-3, with D perhaps TRBD2 (5 bases). The CDR3 is 14 residues long. Trimming took off 3 bases at V and 6 bases at J, with 13 bases between the two ends. Germline CDR1 reads LGHNA; CDR2 reads YSLEER. DNA of the CDR3: TGCGCCAGCAGCCAGCTGTTGGGGAGCGATACGCAGTATTTT. Amino acid sequence: CASSQLLGSDTQYF.

The chain joins TRBV19 to TRBJ1-1, with D maybe TRBD1 (5 bases). The germline V gene encodes CDR1 LNHDA and CDR2 SQIVND (reference sequence). The CDR3 covers 13 residues. Trimming removed 6 bases from V and 4 bases from J, with 12 bases in between. The chain's CDR3 is CASRRGSSTEAFF. The CDR3 DNA reads TGTGCCAGTAGAAGGGGCTCGAGCACTGAAGCTTTCTTT.

The J gene is TRBJ2-7, the V gene TRBV4-3; 10 nucleotides agree with TRBD2. Looked up from germline, CDR1 is LGHNA and CDR2 is YSLEER. The CDR3 is made up of 18 amino acids. V shed 3 bases, J shed 2 bases, and the junction held 13 bases outside the gene matches. CDR3 DNA sequence: TGCGCCAGCAGCCAGTTCCCCGTTGGTAGCGGGGGGCCCTACGAGCAGTACTTC. Its protein is CASSQFPVGSGGPYEQYF.

This sequence joins TRBV11-2 and TRBJ2-1; tentatively, D is TRBD1 (6 bases). The CDR3 is made up of 15 amino acids. The V gene's germline CDR1 is SGHAT and CDR2 FQNNGV. V was cut by 1 base and J by 7 bases, with 14 bases left in between. This CDR3 reads CASSLVGGAINEQFF. For the CDR3, the DNA is TGTGCCAGCAGCTTAGTTGGGGGCGCAATTAATGAGCAGTTCTTC. Full variable domain (missing parts from reference TRBV11-2 and TRBJ2-1): EAGVAQSPRYKIIEKRQSVAFWCNPISGHATLYWYQQILGQGPKLLIQFQNNGVVDDSQLPKDRFSAERLKGVDSTLKIQPAKLEDSAVYLCASSLVGGAINEQFFGPGTRLTVL.

The chain has TRBV20-1 and TRBJ2-7; D call uncertain. CDR1 and CDR2 (germline): DFQATT, SNEGSKA (reference sequence). Trimming left V 6 bases short and J 3 bases short, with 9 bases between. This CDR3 spans 11 amino acids. The CDR3 region has the DNA TGCAGTGCGCCCGACTTCTACGAGCAGTACTTC. This translates into CSAPDFYEQYF.

The chain has TRBV3-1 (or the pseudogene TRBV3-2) and TRBJ2-2; the match to TRBD1 covers 12 bases. The J segment lost 6 bases and the V segment lost 4 bases, leaving 3 bases of the junction unmatched. The CDR3 loop spans 15 amino acids. The germline gives CDR1 LGHDT, CDR2 YNNKEL (reference sequence). This chain's CDR3 is CASSPWDRGPGELFF. The CDR3 nucleotides read TGTGCCAGCAGCCCCTGGGACAGGGGGCCCGGGGAGCTGTTTTTT.

In the case of this clone: Other nucleotide sequences in the sample specify the same CDR3. The rearrangement uses TRBV6-5 and TRBJ1-2; possibly TRBD1 for D (5 bases). CDR1 and CDR2 (germline): MNHEY, SVGAGI. V lost 6 bases and J 4 bases, leaving 12 bases between the germline ends. The CDR3 spans 13 residues. The CDR3 loop is CASRPPGFYGYTF. Written as DNA, the CDR3 is TGTGCCAGCAGACCCCCAGGGTTCTATGGCTACACCTTC.

This clone was observed once. The J gene is TRBJ1-5, the V gene TRBV6-5, with 7 bases identical to TRBD1. Germline CDR1 is MNHEY and CDR2 is SVGAGI. This CDR3 contains 15 residues. V was clipped by 8 bases and J by 5 bases; unmatched bases: 12. CDR3 coding DNA: TGTGCCAGCTATACTCCGACAGGGCCACATCAGCCCCAGCATTTT. Translation: CASYTPTGPHQPQHF.

The chain links TRBV12-3 or TRBV12-4 to TRBJ1-2; D is possibly TRBD1 (5 bases). V gave up 6 bases and J gave up 4 bases, with 12 bases separating them. CDR3 size: 13 residues. The CDR3 reads CASSSGLGYGYTF. CDR3 sequence (DNA): TGTGCCAGCAGCTCAGGGCTAGGCTATGGCTACACCTTC.

In DNA form, the CDR3 reads TGTGCCAGCAGCTTAGTGGGCATGTCCTTTGAAAAACTGTTTTTT. Translated: CASSLVGMSFEKLFF. This sequence joins TRBV7-2 and TRBJ1-4; D call uncertain. CDR1 is SGHTA and CDR2 is FQGNSA in the germline V gene. The CDR3 is 15 amino acids. Trimming removed 1 base at V and 7 bases at J, with 13 bases between.

This clone has only a few counts. The chain uses TRBV11-2 and TRBJ1-2, with 8 bases that match TRBD1. The CDR3 loop spans 17 amino acids. V dropped 1 base and J dropped 4; count of bases not matched to a gene: 11. CDR1 is SGHAT, CDR2 FQNNGV, per germline. Written as DNA, the CDR3 is TGTGCCAGCAGCTTAGGACAGGGGATAGGTTTGGTCTATGGCTACACCTTC. Translated, it gives CASSLGQGIGLVYGYTF.

The chain couples TRBV19 to TRBJ2-2; D uncertain. There are 14 residues in the CDR3. Germline CDR1 reads LNHDA; CDR2 reads SQIVND (reference sequence). V shed 5 bases and J shed 0 bases, with 7 bases lying between them. Written as DNA, the CDR3 is TGTGCCAGTAGTGGGCAGGCGAACACCGGGGAGCTGTTTTTT. It translates to CASSGQANTGELFF.

This chain uses TRBV7-2 with TRBJ2-1; D unclear. V was clipped by 0 bases and J by 0 bases, with 9 bases between them. The germline gives CDR1 SGHTA, CDR2 FQGNSA. The CDR3 spans 16 residues. The CDR3 region is CASSLALLSSYNEQFF. The CDR3 DNA reads TGTGCCAGCAGCTTAGCGCTCTTGAGCTCCTACAATGAGCAGTTCTTC.

The rearrangement uses TRBV5-1 and TRBJ2-3; 10 bases agree with TRBD2. CDR3 length equals 16 residues. CDR1 and CDR2 (germline): SGHRS, YFSETQ. After removal of 4 bases from V and 3 bases from J, the junction contained 8 bases not matched to a gene. The CDR3 protein is CASSTFLAGVTDTQYF. The DNA of the CDR3 is TGCGCCAGCAGCACATTCCTAGCGGGAGTTACAGATACGCAGTATTTT.

Turning to this clone: Other DNA variants within this sample encode the same CDR3. This rearrangement joins TRBV2 to TRBJ1-5; 7 bases are shared with TRBD1. V dropped 4 bases and J dropped 7; count of bases not matched to a gene: 7. The CDR3 length is 14 residues. The germline CDR1 and CDR2 sequences are SNHLY and FYNNEI. The CDR3 reads CASSGTGGGQPQHF. CDR3 in DNA: TGTGCCAGCAGTGGGACAGGAGGTGGGCAGCCCCAGCATTTT.

This clone showed up just once. The rearrangement links TRBV20-1 to TRBJ2-4, with 7 bases fitting TRBD1. The CDR3 spans 13 residues. Unmatched junction bases numbered 5, after V lost 3 bases and J lost 6 bases. The V gene's germline CDR1 is DFQATT and CDR2 SNEGSKA (reference sequence). CDR3 nucleotides: TGCAGTGCTAGTTTAGGGGGCCTAAACATTCAGTACTTC. Protein product: CSASLGGLNIQYF.